The source of this TCR beta chain is a study of blood T cell repertoires in COVID-19. Trimming removed 6 bases from V and 4 bases from J, with 18 bases in between. Germline-derived CDR1 and CDR2 are MDHEN and SYDVKM. This CDR3 spans 16 amino acids. Clones were sequenced by immunoSEQ multiplex PCR, and TCRdb holds only the in-frame ones, with some missing. This sample has almost 90,000 clones, with about 92% found just once. This clone has only one observation. The TCR originated in a man between 18 and 29 years old with COVID-19, enrolled during active disease. This chain joins TRBV28 and TRBJ2-2; weak D call: TRBD1 (6 bases). Sequencing was performed on peripheral blood. CDR3 amino acids: CASSLMGAPGTGELFF. CDR3 sequence (DNA): TGTGCCAGCAGCCTGATGGGGGCCCCGGGCACCGGGGAGCTGTTTTTT.